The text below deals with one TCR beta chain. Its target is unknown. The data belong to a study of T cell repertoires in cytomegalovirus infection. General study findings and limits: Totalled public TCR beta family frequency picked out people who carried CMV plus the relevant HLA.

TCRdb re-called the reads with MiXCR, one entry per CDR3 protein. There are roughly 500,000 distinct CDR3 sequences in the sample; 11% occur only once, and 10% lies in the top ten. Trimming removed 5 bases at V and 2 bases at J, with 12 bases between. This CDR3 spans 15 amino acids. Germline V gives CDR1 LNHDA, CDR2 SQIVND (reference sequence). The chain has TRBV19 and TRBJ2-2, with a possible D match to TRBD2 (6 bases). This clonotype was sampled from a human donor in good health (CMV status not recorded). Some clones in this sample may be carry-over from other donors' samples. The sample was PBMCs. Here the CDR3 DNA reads TGTGCCAGTAGTCTCTGGGACTTTAACACCGGGGAGCTGTTTTTT. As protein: CASSLWDFNTGELFF.